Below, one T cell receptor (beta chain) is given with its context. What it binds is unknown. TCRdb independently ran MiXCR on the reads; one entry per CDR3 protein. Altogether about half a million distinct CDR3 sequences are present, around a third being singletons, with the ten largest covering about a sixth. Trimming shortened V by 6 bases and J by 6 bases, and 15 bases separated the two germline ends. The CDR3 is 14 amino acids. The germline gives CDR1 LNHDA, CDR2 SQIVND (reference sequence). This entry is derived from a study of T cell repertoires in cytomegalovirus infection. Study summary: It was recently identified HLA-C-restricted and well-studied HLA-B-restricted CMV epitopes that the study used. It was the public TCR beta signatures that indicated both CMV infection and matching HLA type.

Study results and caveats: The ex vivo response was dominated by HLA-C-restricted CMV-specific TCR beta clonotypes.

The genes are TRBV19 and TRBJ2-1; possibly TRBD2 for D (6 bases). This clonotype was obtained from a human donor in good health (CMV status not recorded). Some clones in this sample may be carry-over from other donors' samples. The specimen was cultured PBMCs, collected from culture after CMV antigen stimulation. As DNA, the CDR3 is TGTGCCAGTAGGATCGGGGGTTCCGGCAATGAGCAGTTCTTC. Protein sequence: CASRIGGSGNEQFF.